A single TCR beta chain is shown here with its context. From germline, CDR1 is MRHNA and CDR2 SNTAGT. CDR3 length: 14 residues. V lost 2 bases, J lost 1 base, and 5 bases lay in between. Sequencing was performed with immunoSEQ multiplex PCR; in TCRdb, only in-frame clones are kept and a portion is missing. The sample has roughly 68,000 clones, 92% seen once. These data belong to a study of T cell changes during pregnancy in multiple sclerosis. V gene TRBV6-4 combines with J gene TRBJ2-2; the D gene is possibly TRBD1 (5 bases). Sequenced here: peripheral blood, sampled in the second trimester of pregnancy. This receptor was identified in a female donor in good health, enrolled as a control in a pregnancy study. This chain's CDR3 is CASSDGQNTGELFF. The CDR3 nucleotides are TGTGCCAGCAGTGACGGACAGAACACCGGGGAGCTGTTTTTT.